This T cell receptor beta chain stems from a study of blood T cell repertoires in COVID-19. Background on the study: The origin of the acute and convalescent COVID-19 samples was the United States, Italy and Spain. PBMCs, B-cell-depleted T cells, or T cells provided the cDNA or gDNA that made up the material.

The authors' processing: Estimated nucleated cell counts came from reference gene primer amplification. Method: immunoSEQ multiplex PCR; TCRdb's copy keeps in-frame clones and lacks some. The DNA was the basis for D and trimming; V, J and clone size are from that table. The top ten hold roughly 4.2% of the sample, which has about 20,000 clones, around 90% seen once. This CDR3 is 13 amino acids long. Germline V gene lookup returns CDR1 MNHEY and CDR2 SVGAGI. The V and J ends lost 5 bases and 10 bases respectively, with 17 bases between them. Sequenced input: peripheral blood. The gene calls are TRBV6-5 and TRBJ1-2; D is unresolved. This sequence was found in a human donor in a cohort sampled during active COVID-19. The DNA for the CDR3 is TGTGCCAGCAGTCAGACACAACAGTCCCCCTACACCTTC. Translated, it gives CASSQTQQSPYTF.